These T cell receptor beta chains were read from a single sample in a study of technical replicates of blood from a handful of donors. Measured with immunoSEQ multiplex PCR; TCRdb has only the in-frame clones, and not every one. The sample shows fewer than 85,000 clones, about 95% of them seen only once. Sequencing used T cells isolated from PBMCs. The receptors stem from a human donor in good health. Both conserved end residues are part of each CDR3. Clone sizes are given selectively: once, few, many, or a class where the clone is expanded.

TRBV2	21	-	TRBJ2-1	CASRAIAGTSGIHQLYNEQFF
TRBV5-1	15	-	TRBJ2-1	CASSRSGDQYNEQFF
TRBV7-2	14	-	TRBJ1-5	CASSWGTVNQPQHF
TRBV2	15	-	TRBJ2-2	CASSGRTGGAGELFF
TRBV7-8	14	-	TRBJ1-5	CASSLSGAYQPQHF
TRBV4-1	14	-	TRBJ2-2	CASSQGRESGELFF
TRBV5-1	14	-	TRBJ2-3	CASSLAGSTDTQYF
TRBV7-9	16	-	TRBJ1-3	CASSWTRGLAGNTIYF
TRBV21-1	15	-	TRBJ1-5	CASRDRGVRNQPQHF
TRBV6-6	16	-	TRBJ1-5	CAGPTGVRYSNQPQHF
TRBV27	16	-	TRBJ2-7	CASSLGGVDSSYEQYF
TRBV6-1	14	-	TRBJ1-5	CASTPGQEVQPQHF
TRBV19	18	once	TRBJ2-1	CASSILLRAGGFDNEQFF
TRBV27	15	-	TRBJ2-7	CASSFRTGVTHEQYF
TRBV28	21	-	TRBJ2-2	CASSLSSMAFPGQARTGELFF
TRBV27	11	once	TRBJ2-1	CASSSAGEQFF
TRBV11-2	17	-	TRBJ2-3	CASSLERGQPSTDTQYF
TRBV7-9	14	-	TRBJ1-2	CASSSATANYGYTF
TRBV11-2	15	-	TRBJ2-5	CASRANHSYGETQYF
TRBV7-2	15	-	TRBJ2-5	CASSLAGQSQETQYF
TRBV27	12	once	TRBJ1-1	CASSPRGSEAFF
TRBV6-5	15	-	TRBJ2-5	CASSYRGLVGETQYF
TRBV10-1	15	-	TRBJ2-3	CASSDQGGPTDTQYF
TRBV11-2	15	-	TRBJ2-7	CASSQQLEVVYEQYF
TRBV7-9	16	-	TRBJ2-7	CASSFTGEGASYEQYF
TRBV9	16	-	TRBJ1-5	CASSVDSDGTLWPQHF
TRBV6-1	15	-	TRBJ2-2	CASSPGGASTGELFF
TRBV5-6	15	-	TRBJ2-7	CASSSPAVSSYEQYF
TRBV30	11	once	TRBJ2-7	CACGISYEQYF
TRBV6-5	13	-	TRBJ1-4	CASSYSGEGLLFF
TRBV19	15	-	TRBJ2-1	CASSIYSGYNNEQFF
TRBV18	13	-	TRBJ1-5	CASSDSQDQPQHF
TRBV18	14	-	TRBJ2-1	CASSLGPRGNEQFF
TRBV5-6	14	-	TRBJ2-5	CASSRRGMWETQYF
TRBV6-4	12	few	TRBJ1-1	CASSPGGTEAFF
TRBV14	17	-	TRBJ2-1	CASSLYRTSGGANEQFF
TRBV19	14	-	TRBJ2-7	CASRARDRGYEQYF
TRBV18	15	-	TRBJ2-3	CASSQPQDWTDTQYF
TRBV28	14	few	TRBJ1-1	CASSIQGPSTEAFF
TRBV11-1	16	-	TRBJ2-1	CASSTTDRVPYNEQFF
TRBV6-4	15	-	TRBJ2-2	CASSDSKGATGELFF
TRBV27	15	-	TRBJ1-5	CASSLFSGSNQPQHF
TRBV7-9	15	-	TRBJ1-5	CASSLGGVPGQPQHF
TRBV11-2	18	-	TRBJ2-3	CASSLESRTSGSANTQYF
TRBV5-4	14	-	TRBJ1-2	CASSAGTGGGGYTF